What follows is one T cell receptor (beta chain) and its context. The sample holds other DNA sequences that translate to the same CDR3. Germline CDR1 reads SNHLY; CDR2 reads FYNNEI. Trimming removed 6 bases from V and 5 bases from J, with 6 bases in between. The CDR3 sequence is 11 residues long. This specimen comes from a study of shared clonotypes between healthy human individuals. TCRdb's table, derived via immunoSEQ multiplex PCR, lists solely in-frame clones and lacks some. Of a few million clones listed, 90% to 97% were seen once; the top ten hold less than 0.15%. This TCR came from a man aged 18 to 29 in good health. Sample: naive CD4+ T cells sorted from blood. As to subset: CD45RA+ positively selected. This sequence joins TRBV2 and TRBJ2-3; the D is unclear. As DNA, the CDR3 is TGTGCCAGCAGCTATCGAGATACGCAGTATTTT. Translation: CASSYRDTQYF.